This T cell receptor (beta chain) appears in the sequencing data of a study of T cell responses to AZD1222 COVID-19 vaccine. Notes on the study in general: Researchers report vaccine-associated CD4 TCRs spanning spike, with dominance at 160-218 and 743-854. Spike-specific TCR breadth and depth were elevated following two AZD1222 doses. Seropositive at baseline were only a handful of AZD1222 recipients. Clonal diversity was possibly underestimated, and the donors were mostly white British, with more females.

Remarks on this clone: Its specificity is unknown.

TCRdb's copy holds only in-frame clones and misses some; the assay was immunoSEQ multiplex PCR. The repertoire holds about 140,000 clones, roughly 90% seen once, with roughly 5.2% in the top ten. The sequencing here drew on peripheral blood, taken 28 days after the second dose of the MenACWY control vaccine. This clonotype was sampled from an adult who received the MenACWY meningococcal vaccine as a control.

For the CDR3, the DNA is TGTGCCTGGAGGGGGACAGGGGGCACTGAAGCTTTCTTT. Encoded protein: CAWRGTGGTEAFF. The chain recombines TRBV30 with TRBJ1-1, with 11 nucleotides matching TRBD1. CDR1 GTSNPN and CDR2 SVGIG come from the germline V gene (reference sequence). The CDR3 runs to 13 residues. Unmatched junction bases numbered 1, after V lost 3 bases and J lost 4 bases.